A single sample is the source of the 4 T cell receptor beta chains below, sequenced in a study of tumor-infiltrating lymphocytes in primary liver carcinoma. A constant-region primer served to make TCR beta cDNA from around 500 ng total RNA. Sequencing libraries for TCR beta derived from three nested multiplex PCR rounds that used slightly modified ARM-PCR. A C-beta reverse primer and TRBV1-TRBV30 forward primers served in each of the first two PCR rounds, at ten to eleven cycles apiece. From the multiplex PCR reads, TCRdb called clonotypes with MiXCR, one entry per CDR3 protein. The data contain approximately 300,000 distinct CDR3 sequences, roughly two thirds of them seen just once; the ten biggest clones take up about 9.4%. Out of unsorted whole blood came the blood RNA, and germline DNA was extracted as well. Sequencing used peripheral blood. These receptors were taken from a man in his forties with primary liver carcinoma and hepatitis B virus infection.

This clonotype appeared once. The chain uses TRBV5-1 and TRBJ1-5; no firm D call. Germline V gene sequence: CDR1 SGHRS, CDR2 YFSETQ. V was pared by 0 bases and J by 0 bases, with 7 bases between. The CDR3 covers 15 residues. This CDR3 reads CASSLGHDSNQPQHF. The CDR3 DNA reads TGCGCCAGCAGCTTGGGACACGATAGCAATCAGCCCCAGCATTTT.

Note on this clonotype: This may be a read error, as it is one base from a much larger clone. This rearrangement joins TRBV29-1 to TRBJ2-7, with D possibly being TRBD1 or TRBD2 (5 bases each). The CDR3 is made up of 12 amino acids. V was trimmed by 7 bases and J by 2 bases, leaving 12 bases between them. Germline V gene lookup returns CDR1 SQVTM and CDR2 ANQGSEA. CDR3 residues: CSAGTDTYEQYF. The CDR3 region has the DNA TGCAGCGCGGGGACGGACACCTACGAGCAGTACTTC.

V is TRBV11-2 and J is TRBJ2-3; 7 bases agree with TRBD2. Unmatched junction bases numbered 9, after V lost 1 base and J lost 8 bases. The germline gives CDR1 SGHAT, CDR2 FQNNGV. The CDR3 is 15 amino acids. The CDR3 sequence is CASSLGRLAGVTQYF. The DNA for the CDR3 is TGTGCCAGCAGCTTAGGGCGACTAGCTGGAGTTACGCAGTATTTT.

Details on this clonotype: One end of the junction varies from germline; a read error may be responsible. The chain joins TRBV29-1 to TRBJ2-4; possible D gene TRBD2, 5 bases. CDR3 length: 17 amino acids. CDR1 is SQVTM, CDR2 ANQGSEA, per germline. The CDR3 bases are TGCAACGTTGTTGCTAGTGGGAGCTCCGGGGCCAAAAACATTCAGTACTTC. Translating it yields CNVVASGSSGAKNIQYF.